This T cell receptor beta chain is drawn from a study of CD8 T cell repertoires and HIV-1 epitope variants (dated by TCRdb to 2018 to 2020). As for the study more broadly: Twenty-five peptides representing autologous and known Gag and Nef epitope variants were each used to stimulate T cells in separate culture wells. The control conditions were a CMV, EBV and flu peptide pool, the Ebola AY9 epitope as a negative control, and a well with no peptide. Tested epitopes included three Gag epitope families and Nef HW9 and YT9. T cells were enriched using the EasySep Human T Cell Enrichment Kit and then co-cultured with an equal number of autologous T cell-negative cells acting as antigen-presenting cells. For around 10 days the cultures were kept in IMDM with gentamicin, and on days 3 and 7 half of the media was changed with IL-2, IL-7 and IL-15 added. A 1M T cell aliquot was kept as an uncultured baseline condition, separate from the 80 or so T cell cultures. A total of 83 T cell cultures were run, with each culture condition done in triplicate except for one peptide, which was done in duplicate.

This clone was seen a handful of times. Its antigen is not yet known. No base quality information exists; no much larger clone differs at one position. Results the study describes overall, beyond this receptor: Roughly five clonotypes recognized the Nef KF9 family and one clonotype recognized the HW9 family, while no responses to the TAALDMSHF plasma variant were seen. The assay could identify only TCR beta chains and pointed to proliferation in response to antigen, not to T cell function or cytokine profile. The study identified roughly nine antigen-specific TCR beta clonotypes, roughly 6 of which appeared to be cross-reactive for autologous or known escape epitope variants.

The immunoSEQ platform was used to sequence TCR beta CDR3 regions at survey depth. The QIAamp DNA micro kit was used to extract genomic DNA from every cultured and uncultured CD8+ T cell population. As for the authors' bioinformatics: Any sample with under 5,000 productive reads was excluded, and this exclusion removed about 6.5% of the roughly 80 cultures stimulated with HIV peptides. Sequences were trimmed to CDR3 by a MANAFEST web app, and nonproductive sequences, CDR3s under 5 amino acids, and sequences not starting with C or ending with F/W were removed. Antigen-specific clonotypes had to expand in at least 2 of 3 replicates versus no-peptide control at FDR 0.01, only within one epitope family. In addition, a specific clonotype needed a frequency at least fivefold higher than in wells stimulated with peptides from other epitope families. TCRdb stores this immuneACCESS table with in-frame sequences only. Part of the clones is absent; in the studies checked, under half of the shortfall reflects unresolved V genes, and no reason is known for the rest. V, J and clone size were drawn from that table, and D and trimming were deduced from the DNA. The sample table holds a few thousand clones, of which 64% were seen once. Together, the top ten hold over 40% of the sample.

The EasySep Human CD8+ T Cell Enrichment Kit was used on day 10 to isolate CD8+ T cells from every culture. From the cysteine through the phenylalanine, the CDR3 covers 14 amino acids. The entry retains the CDR3 DNA only, 42 bases that are in frame from base 1. V gives up 0 bases and J gives up 2 bases, and the segment between their germline ends measures 6 bases. The germline V gene supplies CDR1 SGHRS and CDR2 YFSETQ. The receptor comes from a male donor with HIV. The chain uses TRBV5-1 and TRBJ2-1, with no confident D gene call. Sequencing was performed on cultured CD8+ T cells derived from PBMCs. The CDR3 region: CASSLGETYNEQFF. DNA sequence: TGCGCCAGCAGCTTGGGAGAAACCTACAATGAGCAGTTCTTC.